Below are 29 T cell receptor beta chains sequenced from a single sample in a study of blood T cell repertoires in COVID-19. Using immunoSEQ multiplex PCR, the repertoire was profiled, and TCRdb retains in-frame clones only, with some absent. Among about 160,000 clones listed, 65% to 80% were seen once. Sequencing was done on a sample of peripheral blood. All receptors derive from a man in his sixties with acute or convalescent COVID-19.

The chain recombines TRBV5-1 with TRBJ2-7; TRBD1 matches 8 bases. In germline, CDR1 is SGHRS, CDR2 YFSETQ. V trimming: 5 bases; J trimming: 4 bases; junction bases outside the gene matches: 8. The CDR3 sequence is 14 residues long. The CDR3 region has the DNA TGCGCCAGCAGATGGGGGACAGGTAATTACGAGCAGTACTTC. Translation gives CASRWGTGNYEQYF.

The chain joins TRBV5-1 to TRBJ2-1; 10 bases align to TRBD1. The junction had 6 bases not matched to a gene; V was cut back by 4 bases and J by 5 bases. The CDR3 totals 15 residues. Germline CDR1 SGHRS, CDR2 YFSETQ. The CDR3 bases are TGCGCCAGCAGCGAGGGCGGGACAGGGGACAATGAGCAGTTCTTC. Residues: CASSEGGTGDNEQFF.

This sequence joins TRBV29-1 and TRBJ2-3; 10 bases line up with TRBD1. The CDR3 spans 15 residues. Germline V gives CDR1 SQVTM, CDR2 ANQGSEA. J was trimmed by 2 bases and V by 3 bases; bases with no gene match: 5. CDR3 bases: TGCAGCGTTGATGGGACAGGGGAATCCACAGATACGCAGTATTTT. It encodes CSVDGTGESTDTQYF.

CDR3 coding DNA: TGTGCCAGCAGACCGGCCCGGACAGGGGGCACTGAAGCTTTCTTT. It specifies CASRPARTGGTEAFF. The rearrangement joins TRBV7-2 to TRBJ1-1, with 10 positions matching TRBD1. This CDR3 region has 15 residues. In germline, CDR1 is SGHTA, CDR2 FQGNSA. V lost 6 bases, J lost 4 bases, and 8 bases stayed unmatched. Using reference TRBV7-2 and TRBJ1-1 for the parts outside the CDR3, the full variable domain is GAGVSQSPSNKVTEKGKDVELRCDPISGHTALYWYRQSLGQGLEFLIYFQGNSAPDKSGLPSDRFSAERTGGSVSTLTIQRTQQEDSAVYLCASRPARTGGTEAFFGQGTRLTVV.

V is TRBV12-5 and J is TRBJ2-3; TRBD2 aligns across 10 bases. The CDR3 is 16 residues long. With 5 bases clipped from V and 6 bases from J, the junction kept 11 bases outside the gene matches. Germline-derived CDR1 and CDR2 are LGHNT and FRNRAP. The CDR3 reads CASGPETAGGPDTQYF. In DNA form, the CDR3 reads TGTGCTAGTGGTCCGGAAACAGCGGGGGGGCCGGATACGCAGTATTTT.

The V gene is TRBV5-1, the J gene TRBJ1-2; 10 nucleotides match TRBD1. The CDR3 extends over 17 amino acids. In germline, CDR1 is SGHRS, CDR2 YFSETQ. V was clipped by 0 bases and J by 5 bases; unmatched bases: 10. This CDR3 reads CASSLASTDRGIYGYTF. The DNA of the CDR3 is TGCGCCAGCAGCTTGGCTTCAACGGACAGGGGGATATATGGCTACACCTTC.

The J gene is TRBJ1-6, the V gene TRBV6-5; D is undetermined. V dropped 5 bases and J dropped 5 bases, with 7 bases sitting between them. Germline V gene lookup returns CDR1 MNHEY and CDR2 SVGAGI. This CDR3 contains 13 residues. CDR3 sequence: CASSTVNNSPLHF. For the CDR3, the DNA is TGTGCCAGCAGTACAGTGAATAATTCACCCCTCCACTTT.

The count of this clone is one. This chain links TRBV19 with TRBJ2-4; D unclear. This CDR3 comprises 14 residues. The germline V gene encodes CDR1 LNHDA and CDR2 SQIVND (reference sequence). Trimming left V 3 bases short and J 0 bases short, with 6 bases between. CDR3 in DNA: TGTGCCAGTAGTATGAACATAGCCAAAAACATTCAGTACTTC. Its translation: CASSMNIAKNIQYF.

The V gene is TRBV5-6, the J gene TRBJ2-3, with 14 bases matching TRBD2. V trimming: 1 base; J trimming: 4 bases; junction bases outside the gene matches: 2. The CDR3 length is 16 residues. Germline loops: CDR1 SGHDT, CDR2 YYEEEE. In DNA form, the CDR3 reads TGTGCCAGCAGCTTGTGGACTAGCGGGGGGTCAGATACGCAGTATTTT. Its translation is CASSLWTSGGSDTQYF.

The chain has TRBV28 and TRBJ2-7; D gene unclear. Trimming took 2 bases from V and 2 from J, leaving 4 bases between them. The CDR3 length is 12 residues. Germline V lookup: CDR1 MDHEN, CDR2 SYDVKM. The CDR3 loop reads CASSLPAYEQYF. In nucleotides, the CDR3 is TGTGCCAGCAGTTTACCTGCCTACGAGCAGTACTTC.

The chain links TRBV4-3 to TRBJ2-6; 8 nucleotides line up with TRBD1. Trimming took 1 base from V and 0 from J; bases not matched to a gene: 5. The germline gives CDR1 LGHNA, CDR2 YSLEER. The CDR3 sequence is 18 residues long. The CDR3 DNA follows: TGCGCCAGCAGCCAAGGACAGGGGTTCAACTCTGGGGCCAACGTCCTGACTTTC. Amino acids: CASSQGQGFNSGANVLTF.

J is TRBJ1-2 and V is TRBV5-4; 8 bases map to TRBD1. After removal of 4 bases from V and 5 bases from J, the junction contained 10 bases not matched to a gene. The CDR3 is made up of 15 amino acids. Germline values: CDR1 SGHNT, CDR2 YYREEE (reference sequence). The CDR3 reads CASSLGQGGRYGYTF. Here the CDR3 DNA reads TGTGCCAGCAGCCTCGGACAGGGAGGTAGATATGGCTACACCTTC. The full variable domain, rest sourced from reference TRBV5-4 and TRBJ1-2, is ETGVTQSPTHLIKTRGQQVTLRCSSQSGHNTVSWYQQALGQGPQFIFQYYREEENGRGNFPPRFSGLQFPNYSSELNVNALELDDSALYLCASSLGQGGRYGYTFGSGTRLTVV.

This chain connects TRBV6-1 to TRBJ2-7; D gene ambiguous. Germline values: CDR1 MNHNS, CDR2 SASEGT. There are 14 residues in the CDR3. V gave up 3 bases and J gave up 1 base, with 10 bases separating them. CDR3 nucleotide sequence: TGTGCCAGCAGTGAGTCAGGCGAGTCCTACGAGCAGTACTTC. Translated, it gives CASSESGESYEQYF.

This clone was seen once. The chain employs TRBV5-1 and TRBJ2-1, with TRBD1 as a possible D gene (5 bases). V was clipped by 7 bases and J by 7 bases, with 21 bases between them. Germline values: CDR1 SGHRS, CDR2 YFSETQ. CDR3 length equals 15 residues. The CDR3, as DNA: TGCGCCAGCTCGTCAGCCGGACAATCTGGGAATGAGCAGTTCTTC. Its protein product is CASSSAGQSGNEQFF. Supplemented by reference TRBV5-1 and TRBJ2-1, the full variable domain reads KAGVTQTPRYLIKTRGQQVTLSCSPISGHRSVSWYQQTPGQGLQFLFEYFSETQRNKGNFPGRFSGRQFSNSRSEMNVSTLELGDSALYLCASSSAGQSGNEQFFGPGTRLTVL.

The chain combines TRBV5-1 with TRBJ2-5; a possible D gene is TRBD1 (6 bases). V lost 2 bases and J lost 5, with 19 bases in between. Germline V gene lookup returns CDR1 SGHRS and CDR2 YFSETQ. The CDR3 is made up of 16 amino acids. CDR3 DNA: TGCGCCAGCAGCTTATTACAGGGCCTCTCTGTGGAGACCCAGTACTTC. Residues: CASSLLQGLSVETQYF.

The DNA for the CDR3 is TGTGCCAGCAGCACAGGGGGATCCAATCAGCCCCAGCATTTT. Its translation: CASSTGGSNQPQHF. This chain links TRBV25-1 with TRBJ1-5, with 8 positions matching TRBD1. CDR3 length equals 14 residues. The V gene end was trimmed by 6 bases and the J gene end by 3 bases; junction bases not matched to a gene: 4. Germline V gene lookup returns CDR1 MGHDK and CDR2 SYGVNS. The entire variable domain, with the rest obtained from reference TRBV25-1 and TRBJ1-5, is as follows: EADIYQTPRYLVIGTGKKITLECSQTMGHDKMYWYQQDPGMELHLIHYSYGVNSTEKGDLSSESTVSRIRTEHFPLTLESARPSHTSQYLCASSTGGSNQPQHFGDGTRLSIL.

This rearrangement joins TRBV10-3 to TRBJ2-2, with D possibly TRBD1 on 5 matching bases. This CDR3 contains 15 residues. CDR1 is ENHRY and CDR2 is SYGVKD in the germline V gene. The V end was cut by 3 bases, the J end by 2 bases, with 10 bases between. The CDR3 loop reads CAISEGRVNTGELFF. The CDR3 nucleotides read TGTGCCATCAGTGAAGGCAGGGTCAACACCGGGGAGCTGTTTTTT.

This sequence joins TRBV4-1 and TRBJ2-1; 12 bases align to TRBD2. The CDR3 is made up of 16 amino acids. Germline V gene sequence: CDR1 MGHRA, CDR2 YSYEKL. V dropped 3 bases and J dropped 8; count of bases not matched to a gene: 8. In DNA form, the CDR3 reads TGCGCCAGCAGCCAGGTCACTAGCGGGGGGCTCGATGAGCAGTTCTTC. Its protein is CASSQVTSGGLDEQFF.

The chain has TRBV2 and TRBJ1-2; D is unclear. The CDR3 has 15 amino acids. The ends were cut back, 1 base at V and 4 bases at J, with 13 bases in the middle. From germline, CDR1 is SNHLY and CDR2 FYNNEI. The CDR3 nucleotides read TGTGCCAGCAGTGAAGATAACGGGGTGACCTATGGCTACACCTTC. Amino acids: CASSEDNGVTYGYTF.

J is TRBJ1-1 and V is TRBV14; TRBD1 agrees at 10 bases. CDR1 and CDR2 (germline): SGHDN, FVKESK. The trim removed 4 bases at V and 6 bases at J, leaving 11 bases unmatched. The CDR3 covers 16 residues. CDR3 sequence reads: CASSPVPGQGVPEAFF. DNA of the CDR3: TGTGCCAGCAGCCCAGTCCCCGGACAGGGGGTACCTGAAGCTTTCTTT.

The CDR3 DNA reads TGTGCCAGCAGCTGGAGCGGGGGGATTTACACAGATACGCAGTATTTT. Translation gives CASSWSGGIYTDTQYF. The rearrangement uses TRBV5-4 and TRBJ2-3, with 9 bases aligning to TRBD2. Germline V gene lookup returns CDR1 SGHNT and CDR2 YYREEE (reference sequence). V shed 3 bases, J shed 2 bases, and the junction held 7 bases outside the gene matches. There are 16 residues in the CDR3.

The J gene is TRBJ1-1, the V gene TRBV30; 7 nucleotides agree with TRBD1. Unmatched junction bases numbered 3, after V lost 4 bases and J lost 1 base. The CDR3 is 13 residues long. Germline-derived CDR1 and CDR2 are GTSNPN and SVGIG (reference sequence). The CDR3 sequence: CAWKGGENTEAFF. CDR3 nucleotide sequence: TGTGCCTGGAAAGGGGGCGAGAACACTGAAGCTTTCTTT.

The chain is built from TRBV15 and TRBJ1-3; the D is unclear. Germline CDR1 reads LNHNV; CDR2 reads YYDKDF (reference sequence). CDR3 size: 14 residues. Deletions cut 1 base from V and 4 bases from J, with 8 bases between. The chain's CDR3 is CATSRAGEGNTIYF. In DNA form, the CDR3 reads TGTGCCACCAGCAGAGCCGGGGAAGGAAACACCATATATTTT.

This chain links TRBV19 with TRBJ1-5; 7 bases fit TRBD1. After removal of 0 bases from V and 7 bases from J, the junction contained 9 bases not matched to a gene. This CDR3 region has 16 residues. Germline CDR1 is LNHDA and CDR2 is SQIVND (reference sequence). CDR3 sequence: CASSIDRGRGRQPQHF. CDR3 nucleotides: TGTGCCAGTAGTATAGATCGGGGCAGGGGGAGGCAGCCCCAGCATTTT.

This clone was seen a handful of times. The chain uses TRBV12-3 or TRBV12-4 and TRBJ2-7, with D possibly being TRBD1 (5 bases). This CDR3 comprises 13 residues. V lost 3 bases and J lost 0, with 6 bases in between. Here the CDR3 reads CASSLDNSYEQYF. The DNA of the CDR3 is TGTGCCAGCAGTTTGGACAACTCCTACGAGCAGTACTTC.

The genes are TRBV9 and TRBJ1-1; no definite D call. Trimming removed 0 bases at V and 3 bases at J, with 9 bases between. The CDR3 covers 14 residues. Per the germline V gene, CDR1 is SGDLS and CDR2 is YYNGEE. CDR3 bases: TGTGCCAGCAGCGTAGGGCGGCGAGACACTGAAGCTTTCTTT. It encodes CASSVGRRDTEAFF.

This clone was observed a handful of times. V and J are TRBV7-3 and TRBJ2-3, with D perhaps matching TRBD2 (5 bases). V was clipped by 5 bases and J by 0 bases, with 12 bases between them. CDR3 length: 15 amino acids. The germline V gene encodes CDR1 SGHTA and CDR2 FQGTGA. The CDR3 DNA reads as TGTGCCAGCAGCCCATCTAGCCTGAGCACAGATACGCAGTATTTT. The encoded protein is CASSPSSLSTDTQYF.

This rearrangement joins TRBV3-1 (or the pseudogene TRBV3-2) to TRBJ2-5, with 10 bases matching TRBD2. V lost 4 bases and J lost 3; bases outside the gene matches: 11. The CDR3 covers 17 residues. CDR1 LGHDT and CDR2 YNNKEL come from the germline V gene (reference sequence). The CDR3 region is CASSPLLAGAGKETQYF. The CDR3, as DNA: TGTGCCAGCAGCCCTCTTCTAGCGGGGGCTGGAAAAGAGACCCAGTACTTC.

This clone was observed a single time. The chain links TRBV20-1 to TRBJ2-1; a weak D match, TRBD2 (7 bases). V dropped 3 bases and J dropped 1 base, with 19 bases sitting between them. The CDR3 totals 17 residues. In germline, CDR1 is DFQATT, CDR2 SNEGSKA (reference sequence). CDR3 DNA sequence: TGCAGTGCTAGTAGGGGGGGGCCCCTCCCTTCCTACAATGAGCAGTTCTTC. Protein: CSASRGGPLPSYNEQFF.